This T cell receptor beta chain was profiled in a study of T cell responses to AZD1222 COVID-19 vaccine. General study results and limits: Among those given AZD1222, only five to seven were seropositive at baseline.

Regarding this clone: Its cognate antigen is unknown.

Clones were sequenced by immunoSEQ multiplex PCR, and TCRdb holds only the in-frame ones, with some missing. The repertoire holds 160,000 or so clones, with approximately 90% as singletons. CDR3 length: 15 residues. Germline V gene lookup returns CDR1 SGDLS and CDR2 YYNGEE. V shed 0 bases and J 2 bases; nucleotides not matched to a gene: 4. The sequence was obtained from an adult who received the AZD1222 COVID-19 vaccine. The chain couples TRBV9 to TRBJ1-1; 7 positions match TRBD1. The starting material was peripheral blood, obtained 28 days after the second AZD1222 dose. The CDR3 DNA follows: TGTGCCAGCAGCGTAGGCCAGGGGGGAAACACTGAAGCTTTCTTT. This translates into CASSVGQGGNTEAFF. Combining the CDR3 with reference TRBV9 and TRBJ1-1 gives the whole variable domain DSGVTQTPKHLITATGQRVTLRCSPRSGDLSVYWYQQSLDQGLQFLIQYYNGEERAKGNILERFSAQQFPDLHSELNLSSLELGDSALYFCASSVGQGGNTEAFFGQGTRLTVV.